This entry features one T cell receptor beta chain sequence. Repertoires were generated with immunoSEQ multiplex PCR, while TCRdb's copy carries only in-frame clones and drops some. This sample has under 200,000 clones, with roughly nine tenths found just once. This sample was included in a study of radiation and T cells in renal cell carcinoma. From germline, CDR1 is GTSNPN and CDR2 SVGIG (reference sequence). The CDR3 loop spans 13 amino acids. The V gene lost 0 bases and the J gene lost 6 bases, with 11 bases spanning the gap. Specified time point: blood 4 weeks post-SBRT, at nephrectomy. The treatment is: 15 Gy SBRT to primary tumor, nephrectomy 4 weeks later. Nephrectomy followed 15 Gy stereotactic body radiation by 4 weeks. Radiation-treated patients gave blood at baseline, week 2 and week 4. Clear cell pathology was present in this patient's renal cell carcinoma.

The sequence derives from a woman between 50 and 59 years old with renal cell carcinoma. The rearrangement uses TRBV30 and TRBJ1-2; TRBD1 might be the D (5 bases). The source was blood, collected from a patient whose treatment included radiotherapy and nephrectomy. The CDR3 DNA reads as TGTGCCTGGAGTGTACCCTGGGGGGATGGCTACACCTTC. Encoded protein: CAWSVPWGDGYTF.